The clone carrying this TCR beta chain has a single count. Its cognate antigen is unknown. The data were taken from a study of PD-1 blockade in classical Hodgkin lymphoma. Study outcomes and limitations: The study reported lower baseline TCR diversity in newly diagnosed patients than in healthy donors.

Time point indicated: newly diagnosed, previously untreated cHL patient sample. Magnetic negative selection purified CD4+ T cells from thawed PBMCs. Clones were read by immunoSEQ multiplex PCR, and TCRdb kept only the in-frame ones, dropping some. The sample comprises around 29,000 clones, about 89% of which are singletons, and about 0.38% rests with the top ten. The CDR3 loop spans 14 amino acids. Trimming shortened V by 6 bases and J by 4 bases, and 13 bases separated the two germline ends. Germline-derived CDR1 and CDR2 are MNHEY and SVGAGI. V and J are TRBV6-5 and TRBJ2-1; D is perhaps TRBD2 (5 bases). The sample comprised CD4+ T cells from blood. The sequence was collected from a human donor with classical Hodgkin lymphoma. CDR3: CASSSTGKYNEQFF. CDR3 bases: TGTGCCAGCAGCAGTACGGGAAAATACAATGAGCAGTTCTTC.